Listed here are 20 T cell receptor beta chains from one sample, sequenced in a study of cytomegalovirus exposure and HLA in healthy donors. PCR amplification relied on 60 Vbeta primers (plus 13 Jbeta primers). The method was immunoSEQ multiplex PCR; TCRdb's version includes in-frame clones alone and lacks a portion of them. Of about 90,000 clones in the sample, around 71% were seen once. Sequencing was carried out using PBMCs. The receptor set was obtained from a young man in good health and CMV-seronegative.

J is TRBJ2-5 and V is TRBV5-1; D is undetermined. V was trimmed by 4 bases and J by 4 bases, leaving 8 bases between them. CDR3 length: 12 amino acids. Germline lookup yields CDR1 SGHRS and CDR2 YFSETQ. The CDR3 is CASSQSGETQYF. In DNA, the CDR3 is TGCGCCAGCAGCCAGTCGGGAGAGACCCAGTACTTC.

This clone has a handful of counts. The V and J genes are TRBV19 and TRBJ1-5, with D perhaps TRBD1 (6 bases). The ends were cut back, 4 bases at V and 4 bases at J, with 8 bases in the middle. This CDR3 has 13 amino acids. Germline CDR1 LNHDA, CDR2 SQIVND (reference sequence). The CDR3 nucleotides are TGTGCCAGTAGTAGAGACAGGAATCAGCCCCAGCATTTT. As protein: CASSRDRNQPQHF.

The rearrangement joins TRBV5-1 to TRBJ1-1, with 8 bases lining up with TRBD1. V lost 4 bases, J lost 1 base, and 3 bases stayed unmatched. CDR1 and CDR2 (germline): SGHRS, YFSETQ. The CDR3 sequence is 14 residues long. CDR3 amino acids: CASSRTGPNTEAFF. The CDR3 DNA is TGCGCCAGCAGCAGGACAGGGCCGAACACTGAAGCTTTCTTT.

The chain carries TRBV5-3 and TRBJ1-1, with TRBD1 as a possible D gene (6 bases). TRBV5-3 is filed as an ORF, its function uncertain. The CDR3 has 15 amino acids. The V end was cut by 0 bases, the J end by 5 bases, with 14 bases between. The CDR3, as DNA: TGTGCCAGAAGCTTGGGACAGGAAAGAGGGACTGAAGCTTTCTTT. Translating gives CARSLGQERGTEAFF.

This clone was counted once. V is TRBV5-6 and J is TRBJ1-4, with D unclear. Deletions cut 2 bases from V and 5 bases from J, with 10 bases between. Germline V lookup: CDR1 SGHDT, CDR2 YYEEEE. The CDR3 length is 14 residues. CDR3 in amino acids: CASSLSSENEKLFF. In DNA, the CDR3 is TGTGCCAGCAGCTTAAGCAGCGAAAATGAAAAACTGTTTTTT.

CDR3 amino acids: CASSSQEGRSYEQYF. The DNA of the CDR3 is TGTGCCAGCAGCTCACAGGAGGGACGGTCCTACGAGCAGTACTTC. The V gene is TRBV7-9, the J gene TRBJ2-7, with D maybe TRBD2 (6 bases). This CDR3 is 15 amino acids long. V lost 4 bases, J lost 1 base, and 14 bases lay in between. Germline-derived CDR1 and CDR2 are SEHNR and FQNEAQ (reference sequence).

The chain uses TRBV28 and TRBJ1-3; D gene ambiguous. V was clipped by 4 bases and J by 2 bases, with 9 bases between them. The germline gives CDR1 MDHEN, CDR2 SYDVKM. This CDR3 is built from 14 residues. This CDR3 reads CASSSPNTGNTIYF. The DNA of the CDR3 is TGTGCCAGCAGTTCCCCAAACACTGGAAACACCATATATTTT.

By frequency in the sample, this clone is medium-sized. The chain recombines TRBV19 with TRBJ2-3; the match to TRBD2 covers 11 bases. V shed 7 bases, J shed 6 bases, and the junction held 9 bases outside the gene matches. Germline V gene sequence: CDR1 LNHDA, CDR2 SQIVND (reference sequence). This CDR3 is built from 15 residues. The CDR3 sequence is CASKATTSGADTQYF. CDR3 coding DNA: TGTGCCAGTAAGGCGACGACTAGCGGGGCGGATACGCAGTATTTT.

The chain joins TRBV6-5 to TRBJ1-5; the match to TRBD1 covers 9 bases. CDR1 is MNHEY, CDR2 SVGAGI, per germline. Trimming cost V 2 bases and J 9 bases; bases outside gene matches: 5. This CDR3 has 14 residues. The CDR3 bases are TGTGCCAGCAGTTACGACAGGGGGTCAAGGCCCCAGCATTTT. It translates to CASSYDRGSRPQHF.

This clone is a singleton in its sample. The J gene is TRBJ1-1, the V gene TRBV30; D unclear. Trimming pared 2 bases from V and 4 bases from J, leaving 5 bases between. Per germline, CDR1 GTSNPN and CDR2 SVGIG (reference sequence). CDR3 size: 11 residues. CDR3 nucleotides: TGTGCCTGGAGTTCGGGCACTGAAGCTTTCTTT. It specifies CAWSSGTEAFF.

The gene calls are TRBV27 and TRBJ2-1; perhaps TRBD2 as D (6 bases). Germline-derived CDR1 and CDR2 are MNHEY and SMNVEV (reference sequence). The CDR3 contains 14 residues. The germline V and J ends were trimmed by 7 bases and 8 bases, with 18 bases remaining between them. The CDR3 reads CASTRRLAQDEQFF. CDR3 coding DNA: TGTGCCAGCACCCGGCGGCTAGCGCAAGATGAGCAGTTCTTC.

The CDR3 loop reads CSGSSGGAMSEQFF. CDR3 sequence (DNA): TGCAGCGGTAGTAGCGGGGGGGCTATGAGTGAGCAGTTCTTC. The rearrangement uses TRBV29-1 and TRBJ2-1, with TRBD2 matching 11 bases. The CDR3 is 14 residues long. V shed 7 bases and J 9 bases; nucleotides not matched to a gene: 11. The V gene's germline CDR1 is SQVTM and CDR2 ANQGSEA.

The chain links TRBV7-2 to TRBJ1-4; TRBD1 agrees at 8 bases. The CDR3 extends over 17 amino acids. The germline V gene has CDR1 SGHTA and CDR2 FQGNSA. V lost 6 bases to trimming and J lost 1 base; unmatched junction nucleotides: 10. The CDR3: CASRQRAGGGTNEKLFF. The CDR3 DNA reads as TGTGCCAGCAGACAAAGGGCAGGGGGCGGAACTAATGAAAAACTGTTTTTT.

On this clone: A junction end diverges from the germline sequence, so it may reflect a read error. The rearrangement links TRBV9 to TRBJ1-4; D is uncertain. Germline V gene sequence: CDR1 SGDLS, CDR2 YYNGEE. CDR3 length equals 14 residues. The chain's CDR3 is CASSVSSTNERLFF. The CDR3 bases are TGTGCCAGCAGCGTTAGCTCAACTAATGAAAGACTGTTTTTT.

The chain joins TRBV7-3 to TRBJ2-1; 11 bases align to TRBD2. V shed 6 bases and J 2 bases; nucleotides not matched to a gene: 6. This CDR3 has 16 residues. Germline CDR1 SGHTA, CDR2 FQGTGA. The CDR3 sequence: CASSNIAGGAYNEQFF. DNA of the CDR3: TGTGCCAGCAGTAACATAGCGGGGGGGGCCTACAATGAGCAGTTCTTC.

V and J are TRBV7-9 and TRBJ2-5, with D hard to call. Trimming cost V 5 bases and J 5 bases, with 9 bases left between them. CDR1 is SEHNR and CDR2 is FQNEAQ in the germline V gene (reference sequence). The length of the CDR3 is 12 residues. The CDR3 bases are TGTGCCAGCAGCACCCTCAGGGAGACCCAGTACTTC. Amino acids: CASSTLRETQYF.

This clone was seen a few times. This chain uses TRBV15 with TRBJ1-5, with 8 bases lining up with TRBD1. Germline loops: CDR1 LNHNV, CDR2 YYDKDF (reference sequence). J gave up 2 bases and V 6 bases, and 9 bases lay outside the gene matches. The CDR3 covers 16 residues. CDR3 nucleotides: TGTGCCACCAGTAGAACTCCGGGACAGGGCAATCAGCCCCAGCATTTT. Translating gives CATSRTPGQGNQPQHF.

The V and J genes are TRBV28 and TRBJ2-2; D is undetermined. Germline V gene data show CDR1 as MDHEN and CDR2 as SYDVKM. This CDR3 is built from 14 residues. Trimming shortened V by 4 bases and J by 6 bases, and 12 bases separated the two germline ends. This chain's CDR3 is CASSSVQEPGELFF. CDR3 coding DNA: TGTGCCAGCAGTTCGGTGCAAGAACCCGGGGAGCTGTTTTTT.

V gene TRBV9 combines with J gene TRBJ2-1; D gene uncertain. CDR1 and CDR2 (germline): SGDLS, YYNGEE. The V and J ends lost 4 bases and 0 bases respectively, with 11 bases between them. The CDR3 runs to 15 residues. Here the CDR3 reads CASSPLKSSYNEQFF. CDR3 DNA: TGTGCCAGCAGCCCACTCAAAAGCTCCTACAATGAGCAGTTCTTC. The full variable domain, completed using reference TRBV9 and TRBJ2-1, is DSGVTQTPKHLITATGQRVTLRCSPRSGDLSVYWYQQSLDQGLQFLIQYYNGEERAKGNILERFSAQQFPDLHSELNLSSLELGDSALYFCASSPLKSSYNEQFFGPGTRLTVL.

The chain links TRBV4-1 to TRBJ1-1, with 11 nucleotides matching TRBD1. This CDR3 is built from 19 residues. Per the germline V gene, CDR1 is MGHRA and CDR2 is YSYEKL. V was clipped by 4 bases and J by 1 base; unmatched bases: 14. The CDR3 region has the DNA TGCGCCAGCAGCCCAGAGTTGGACAGGGGGCGAGCTAAGAACACTGAAGCTTTCTTT. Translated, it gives CASSPELDRGRAKNTEAFF.